The rows below give T cell receptor beta chains drawn from one sample of a study of cytomegalovirus exposure and HLA in healthy donors. Using immunoSEQ multiplex PCR, the repertoire was profiled, and TCRdb retains in-frame clones only, with some absent. The sample lists fewer than 100,000 clones; roughly 80% were seen once. The sequenced sample was PBMCs. These receptor sequences come from a man between 35 and 55 years old in good health and CMV-seropositive. CDR3s include the opening cysteine and the closing phenylalanine or tryptophan. D genes are given only for firm matches. Size values are once, few and many counts, or a class for expanded clones, and some rows have none.

abundance | d_gene | j_gene | v_gene | CDR3aa | CDR3nt
- | TRBD2 | TRBJ2-4 | TRBV14 | CASSQDHERDAKNIQYF | TGTGCCAGCAGCCAAGATCATGAGCGGGATGCCAAAAACATTCAGTACTTC
once | TRBD1 | TRBJ2-5 | TRBV6-6 | CASRIGQGLGEQYF | TGTGCCAGCAGAATTGGACAGGGCCTAGGGGAGCAGTACTTC
- | TRBD2 | TRBJ2-2 | TRBV2 | CASSTEAGGPTGELFF | TGTGCCAGCAGTACAGAAGCGGGGGGGCCGACCGGGGAGCTGTTTTTT
once | - | TRBJ1-1 | TRBV7-6 | CASSLETGIMNTEAFF | TGTGCCAGCAGCTTAGAAACAGGGATCATGAACACTGAAGCTTTCTTT
- | - | TRBJ2-2 | TRBV6-5 | CASSYGAGINTGELFF | TGTGCCAGCAGTTACGGGGCGGGGATAAACACCGGGGAGCTGTTTTTT
few | TRBD2 | TRBJ2-7 | TRBV4-1 | CASSPGLASGGEQYF | TGCGCCAGCAGCCCGGGACTAGCGTCGGGGGGCGAGCAGTACTTC
- | - | TRBJ2-7 | TRBV4-1 | CASSQEGGGSYEQYF | TGCGCCAGCAGCCAAGAAGGGGGGGGCTCCTACGAGCAGTACTTC
- | - | TRBJ1-2 | TRBV6-5 | CASSSGSSLYTF | TGTGCCAGCAGCTCGGGTTCCAGCCTCTACACCTTC
- | TRBD2 | TRBJ2-7 | TRBV4-1 | CASSRLPIGGAYEQYF | TGCGCCAGCAGCCGGCTACCGATCGGGGGGGCCTACGAGCAGTACTTC
- | TRBD2 | TRBJ2-5 | TRBV5-1 | CASSSGGAGETQYF | TGCGCCAGCAGCTCCGGGGGGGCCGGTGAGACCCAGTACTTC
- | TRBD1 | TRBJ1-4 | TRBV28 | CASRPRGVQLEKLFF | TGTGCCAGCAGACCCAGGGGGGTACAGCTAGAAAAACTGTTTTTT
once | TRBD1 | TRBJ1-2 | TRBV5-1 | CASSATGGGYGYTF | TGCGCCAGCAGCGCAACAGGGGGCGGCTATGGCTACACCTTC
- | TRBD2 | TRBJ2-7 | TRBV7-8 | CASSLVAGGTKDEQYF | TGTGCCAGCAGCTTGGTAGCGGGGGGCACAAAGGACGAGCAGTACTTC
- | TRBD1 | TRBJ2-2 | TRBV5-1 | CASNDRAMIRGNTGELFF | TGCGCCAGCAACGACAGGGCGATGATTCGTGGGAACACCGGGGAGCTGTTTTTT
few | - | TRBJ1-1 | TRBV5-6 | CASSPGAESEAFF | TGTGCCAGCAGCCCTGGGGCCGAGAGTGAAGCTTTCTTT
- | TRBD1 | TRBJ2-7 | TRBV6-1 | CASLTGTGYYEQYF | TGTGCCAGCTTAACCGGGACAGGGTACTACGAGCAGTACTTC
- | TRBD1 | TRBJ1-2 | TRBV7-6 | CASSSQGNGYTF | TGTGCCAGCAGCTCACAGGGGAATGGCTACACCTTC
- | - | TRBJ2-7 | TRBV6-5 | CASSSSPSRAYEQYF | TGTGCCAGCAGCTCATCTCCCAGCAGGGCCTACGAGCAGTACTTC
- | TRBD2 | TRBJ2-7 | TRBV5-1 | CASSEVASGGAYEQYF | TGCGCCAGCTCGGAGGTGGCTAGCGGGGGGGCGTACGAGCAGTACTTC
few | TRBD2 | TRBJ2-7 | TRBV30 | CAWSVGLAGTYEQYF | TGTGCCTGGAGTGTAGGGCTAGCGGGCACCTACGAGCAGTACTTC
- | - | TRBJ1-2 | TRBV2 | CASRGEGAYGYTF | TGTGCCAGCAGGGGGGAGGGCGCCTATGGCTACACCTTC
few | - | TRBJ1-2 | TRBV19 | CASSIGDTYGYTF | TGTGCCAGTAGTATCGGGGACACGTATGGCTACACCTTC
- | TRBD1 | TRBJ2-2 | TRBV7-2 | CASSFAGTDPTGELFF | TGTGCCAGCAGCTTTGCCGGGACAGATCCTACCGGGGAGCTGTTTTTT
once | TRBD1 | TRBJ2-1 | TRBV7-9 | CASSSRDSSYNEQFF | TGTGCCAGCAGCTCCCGGGACAGCTCCTACAATGAGCAGTTCTTC
- | TRBD1 | TRBJ2-2 | TRBV28 | CASSGSTGDPTGELFF | TGTGCCAGCAGTGGGTCGACAGGGGACCCCACCGGGGAGCTGTTTTTT
- | TRBD2 | TRBJ2-5 | TRBV7-9 | CSSSPKVTGKGGETQYF | TGTTCCAGCAGCCCGAAGGTTACCGGCAAGGGAGGGGAGACCCAGTACTTC
- | - | TRBJ2-3 | TRBV5-6 | CASSLGQLRFTDTQYF | TGTGCCAGCAGCTTGGGACAACTTAGGTTCACAGATACGCAGTATTTT
- | TRBD2 | TRBJ2-1 | TRBV29-1 | CSVGGGANEQFF | TGCAGCGTTGGCGGGGGGGCGAATGAGCAGTTCTTC
- | - | TRBJ2-2 | TRBV4-2 | CASSQAQTNTGELFF | TGTGCCAGCAGCCAAGCACAGACCAACACCGGGGAGCTGTTTTTT
- | TRBD2 | TRBJ2-1 | TRBV27 | CASSLRAGGNEQFF | TGTGCCAGCAGTTTACGAGCGGGAGGGAATGAGCAGTTCTTC
- | TRBD2 | TRBJ2-6 | TRBV6-1 | CASSDRTSGGAIGANVLTF | TGTGCCAGCAGTGACCGGACTAGCGGGGGGGCAATCGGGGCCAACGTCCTGACTTTC
- | - | TRBJ2-1 | TRBV11-3 | CASSFRSSYNEQFF | TGTGCCAGCAGCTTCCGGAGCTCCTACAATGAGCAGTTCTTC
- | - | TRBJ1-6 | TRBV27 | CASSFESGNSPLHF | TGTGCCAGCAGTTTCGAATCGGGGAATTCACCCCTCCACTTT
- | TRBD2 | TRBJ2-7 | TRBV11-2 | CASSTPRVTSGAYEQYF | TGTGCCAGCAGCACCCCACGGGTCACTAGCGGCGCCTACGAGCAGTACTTC
- | TRBD2 | TRBJ2-7 | TRBV5-1 | CASSVVAQGSSGAYEQYF | TGCGCCAGCAGCGTAGTGGCCCAGGGGTCTAGCGGGGCCTACGAGCAGTACTTC
few | - | TRBJ1-5 | TRBV19 | CASREGGKGNQPQHF | TGTGCCAGTAGGGAGGGAGGGAAAGGCAATCAGCCCCAGCATTTT
few | - | TRBJ1-2 | TRBV6-6 | CASSLTTGHRRRYTF | TGTGCCAGCAGTTTGACGACAGGTCACCGACGCAGGTACACCTTC
- | TRBD1 | TRBJ1-1 | TRBV12-5 | CASGRTGSVPEAFF | TGTGCTAGTGGCCGGACAGGGTCGGTCCCTGAAGCTTTCTTT
- | - | TRBJ1-4 | TRBV5-5 | CASSLEFATSREKLFF | TGTGCCAGCAGCTTGGAGTTCGCCACGTCTCGGGAAAAACTGTTTTTT
- | TRBD1 | TRBJ2-7 | TRBV5-4 | CASSLTGQGAYEQYF | TGTGCCAGCAGCTTGACCGGACAGGGGGCCTACGAGCAGTACTTC
- | - | TRBJ2-3 | TRBV21-1 | CASSKVIRDGDTDTQYF | TGTGCCAGCAGCAAAGTTATCAGGGATGGGGACACAGATACGCAGTATTTT
- | - | TRBJ2-3 | TRBV10-2 | CASKPSGGTDTQYF | TGCGCCAGCAAGCCTTCAGGGGGCACAGATACGCAGTATTTT
- | - | TRBJ2-7 | TRBV27 | CASSSPQGRLYEQYF | TGTGCCAGCAGTTCCCCACAGGGAAGGTTGTACGAGCAGTACTTC
- | - | TRBJ2-1 | TRBV7-6 | CASSYGGASYNEQFF | TGTGCCAGCAGTTATGGGGGCGCTTCCTACAATGAGCAGTTCTTC
- | TRBD1 | TRBJ2-7 | TRBV5-1 | CASSLPDRATQYF | TGCGCCAGCAGCTTGCCCGACAGGGCAACGCAGTACTTC
- | TRBD2 | TRBJ2-7 | TRBV5-8 | CASSPLGGGNAYEQYF | TGTGCCAGCAGCCCCCTTGGGGGGGGGAACGCCTACGAGCAGTACTTC
- | - | TRBJ2-5 | TRBV6-5 | CASSPGSVQETQYF | TGTGCCAGCAGTCCCGGGAGTGTGCAAGAGACCCAGTACTTC
- | TRBD2 | TRBJ2-7 | TRBV10-2 | CASNDRTSGAYEQYF | TGCGCCAGCAACGATAGGACTAGCGGAGCCTACGAGCAGTACTTC
- | TRBD2 | TRBJ2-2 | TRBV4-2 | CASSQSGGVGELFF | TGTGCCAGCAGCCAAAGCGGGGGGGTGGGGGAGCTGTTTTTT
- | TRBD1 | TRBJ2-5 | TRBV5-1 | CASSRNPGQGGYGTYF | TGCGCCAGCAGCCGGAACCCGGGACAGGGTGGATACGGAACCTACTTC
- | - | TRBJ1-2 | TRBV7-9 | CASSLARGLLLYGYTF | TGTGCCAGCAGCTTAGCGCGGGGCCTACTTCTATATGGCTACACCTTC
- | - | TRBJ2-3 | TRBV19 | CASSGRGYTDTQYF | TGTGCCAGTAGTGGCAGAGGTTACACAGATACGCAGTATTTT
- | - | TRBJ1-5 | TRBV6-6 | CASKIGEQPQHF | TGTGCCAGCAAAATTGGGGAGCAGCCCCAGCATTTT
- | - | TRBJ2-3 | TRBV9 | CASSVQTSTDTQYF | TGTGCCAGCAGCGTTCAGACTAGCACAGATACGCAGTATTTT
- | - | TRBJ1-1 | TRBV7-9 | CASSLGQGSREAFF | TGTGCCAGCAGCTTAGGCCAAGGGAGTCGTGAAGCTTTCTTT
- | TRBD1 | TRBJ1-2 | TRBV2 | CASRDRGYGYTF | TGTGCCAGCAGGGACAGGGGGTATGGCTACACCTTC
- | - | TRBJ1-2 | TRBV2 | CASSDAGAGGYTF | TGTGCCAGCAGTGATGCCGGGGCGGGGGGCTACACCTTC
once | TRBD2 | TRBJ2-3 | TRBV5-1 | CASSSGTSADTQYF | TGCGCCAGCAGCTCCGGGACTAGCGCCGATACGCAGTATTTT
- | - | TRBJ2-7 | TRBV28 | CASSPGSNEQYF | TGTGCCAGCAGTCCCGGGAGTAACGAGCAGTACTTC